The rows below give T cell receptor beta chains drawn from one sample of a study of blood T cells in healthy people across ages. TCRdb used MiXCR to reprocess the 5' RACE reads, holding one entry per CDR3 protein. The profile shows hundreds of thousands of distinct CDR3 sequences, around three fifths of them singletons. The sequencing sample was made of blood. The receptors here all came from a man in his forties in good health. Each CDR3 is given with its conserved first and last residue. The D gene is left open where the match is weak. Clone size is given for some rows only: seen once, a few or many times, or a class if the clone is expanded.

TRBV28	many	TRBJ2-1	-	TGTGCCAGCAGTTCCCCCCGAGATGAGCAGTTCTTC	CASSSPRDEQFF
TRBV6-2/TRBV6-3	-	TRBJ2-6	TRBD1	TGTGCCAGCAGTACATACCGGGACAGGGAGCAGATTGGGGCCAACGTCCTGACTTTC	CASSTYRDREQIGANVLTF
TRBV12-3/TRBV12-4	-	TRBJ1-2	TRBD1	TGTGCCAGCAGCGAGACAGGGAGGCATATCTATGGCTACACCTTC	CASSETGRHIYGYTF
TRBV7-9	-	TRBJ1-1	TRBD1	TGTGCCAGCAGCCCGACAGGGCATGAAGCTTTCTTT	CASSPTGHEAFF
TRBV4-2	-	TRBJ2-5	TRBD2	TGTGCCAGCAGCCAAGGAATCGGGGGGCAAGAGACCCAGTACTTC	CASSQGIGGQETQYF
TRBV20-1	-	TRBJ2-7	-	TGCAGTGCTAGAGAGGGGGGCCCCTATATCTACGAGCAGTACTTC	CSAREGGPYIYEQYF
TRBV9	-	TRBJ2-7	-	TGTGCCAGCAGCGTAGGTTTGACAGGCTACGAGCAGTACTTC	CASSVGLTGYEQYF
TRBV2	few	TRBJ2-5	-	TGTGCCAGCAGTGAAGAGGGTCTAGCAGGGGAGACCCAGTACTTC	CASSEEGLAGETQYF
TRBV7-8	-	TRBJ1-2	-	TGTGCCAGCAGCTTAGACAGCAGAAACTATGGCTACACCTTC	CASSLDSRNYGYTF
TRBV2	-	TRBJ1-5	-	TGTGCCAGCAGTGAGAGGCAGGGTGGCCAGCCCCAGCATTTT	CASSERQGGQPQHF
TRBV7-2	-	TRBJ1-1	-	TGTGCCAGCAGCTCCGCCGGGAGCTACACTGAAGCTTTCTTT	CASSSAGSYTEAFF